This T cell receptor beta chain appears in the sequencing data of a study of OX40 agonist ivuxolimab in advanced cancers. V lost 10 bases, J lost 2 bases, and 11 bases stayed unmatched. This CDR3 has 15 amino acids. In germline, CDR1 is MNHEY, CDR2 SVGAGI. Measured with immunoSEQ multiplex PCR; TCRdb has only the in-frame clones, and not every one. This sample has nearly 25,000 clones, with about 80% found just once. The chain recombines TRBV6-5 with TRBJ1-1; 9 bases are a match to TRBD1. The origin of this receptor is an adult with an advanced solid tumor such as melanoma, head and neck, liver or kidney cancer. Sample: CD4+ or CD8+ T cells sorted from blood, taken in a trial of the OX40 agonist ivuxolimab. DNA for the CDR3: TGTGCCACCGGACAGGGGAGTTGGTCAAACACTGAAGCTTTCTTT. This encodes CATGQGSWSNTEAFF.